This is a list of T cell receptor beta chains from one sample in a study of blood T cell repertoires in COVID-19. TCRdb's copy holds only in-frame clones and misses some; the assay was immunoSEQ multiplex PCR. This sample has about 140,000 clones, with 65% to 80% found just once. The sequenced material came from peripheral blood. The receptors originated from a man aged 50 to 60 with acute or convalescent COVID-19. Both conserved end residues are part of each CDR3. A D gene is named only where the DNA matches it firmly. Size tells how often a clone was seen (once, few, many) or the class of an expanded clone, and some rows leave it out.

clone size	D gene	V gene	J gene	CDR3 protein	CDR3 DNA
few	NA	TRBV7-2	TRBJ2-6	CASRETTGGVTGANVLTF	TGTGCCAGCAGAGAGACCACAGGGGGGGTAACTGGGGCCAACGTCCTGACTTTC
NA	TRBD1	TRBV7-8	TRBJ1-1	CASSLGVTGATEAFF	TGTGCCAGCAGCTTAGGCGTGACAGGGGCCACTGAAGCTTTCTTT
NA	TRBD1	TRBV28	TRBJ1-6	CASHDRGDNSPLHF	TGTGCCAGCCACGACAGGGGCGATAATTCACCCCTCCACTTT
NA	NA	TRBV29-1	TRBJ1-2	CSVAGGDGYTF	TGCAGCGTTGCGGGGGGCGATGGCTACACCTTC
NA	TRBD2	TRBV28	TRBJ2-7	CASSQLGLAGGSYEQYF	TGTGCCAGCAGCCAACTCGGGCTAGCGGGGGGATCATACGAGCAGTACTTC
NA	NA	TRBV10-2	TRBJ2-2	CASSESKGVTGELFF	TGCGCCAGCAGTGAGTCGAAAGGGGTCACCGGGGAGCTGTTTTTT
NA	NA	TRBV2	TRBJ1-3	CASSGVSDSGNTIYF	TGTGCCAGCAGTGGGGTGTCGGACAGTGGAAACACCATATATTTT
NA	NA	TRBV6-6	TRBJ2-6	CASSYRSSGANVLTF	TGTGCCAGCAGTTATAGGAGCTCTGGGGCCAACGTCCTGACTTTC
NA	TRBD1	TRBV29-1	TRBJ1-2	CSVEDRGIGYTF	TGCAGCGTTGAAGACAGGGGGATAGGCTACACCTTC
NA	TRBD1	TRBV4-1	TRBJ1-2	CASSQDQVTGDNYGYTF	TGCGCCAGCAGCCAAGATCAGGTGACAGGGGATAACTATGGCTACACCTTC
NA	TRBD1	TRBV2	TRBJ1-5	CASSEEGRGIQPQHF	TGTGCCAGCAGTGAAGAGGGCAGGGGGATCCAGCCCCAGCATTTT
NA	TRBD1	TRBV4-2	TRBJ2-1	CASRDREGSYNEQFF	TGTGCCAGCAGAGACAGGGAAGGGTCCTACAATGAGCAGTTCTTC
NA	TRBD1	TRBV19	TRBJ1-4	CASSFDRVATNEKLFF	TGTGCCAGTAGTTTTGACAGGGTTGCAACTAATGAAAAACTGTTTTTT
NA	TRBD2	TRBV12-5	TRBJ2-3	CASGSLAGSFTDTQYF	TGTGCTAGTGGTTCTCTAGCGGGGTCTTTTACAGATACGCAGTATTTT
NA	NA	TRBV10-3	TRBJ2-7	CAISDGHEQYF	TGTGCCATCAGTGATGGCCACGAGCAGTACTTC
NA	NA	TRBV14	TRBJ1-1	CASSQARFYTEAFF	TGTGCCAGCAGCCAAGCGAGGTTTTACACTGAAGCTTTCTTT
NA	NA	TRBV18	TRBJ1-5	CASSRGGADQPQHF	TGTGCCAGCTCCCGCGGAGGGGCAGATCAGCCCCAGCATTTT
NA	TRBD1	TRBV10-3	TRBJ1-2	CAISDGTGIDGYTF	TGTGCCATCAGTGACGGGACAGGGATCGATGGCTACACCTTC
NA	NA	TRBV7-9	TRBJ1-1	CASSLSRGYTEAFF	TGTGCCAGCAGCTTAAGTAGGGGTTACACTGAAGCTTTCTTT
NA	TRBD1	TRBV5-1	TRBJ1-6	CASRTGEYNSPLHF	TGCGCCTCAAGGACAGGGGAGTACAATTCACCCCTCCACTTT
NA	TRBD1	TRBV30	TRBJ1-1	CAWSRTGGFFAAEAFF	TGTGCCTGGAGTCGGACAGGGGGGTTTTTCGCCGCTGAAGCTTTCTTT
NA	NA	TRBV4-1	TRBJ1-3	CASSQLTGSSGNTIYF	TGCGCCAGCAGCCAATTAACAGGGTCCTCTGGAAACACCATATATTTT
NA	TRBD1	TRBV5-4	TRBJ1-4	CASSPGGSTNEKLFF	TGTGCCAGCAGCCCAGGGGGCAGCACTAATGAAAAACTGTTTTTT
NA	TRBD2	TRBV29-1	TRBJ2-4	CSVEDSGGAKNIQYF	TGCAGCGTTGAAGATAGCGGGGGGGCCAAAAACATTCAGTACTTC
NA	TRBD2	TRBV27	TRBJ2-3	CASSLLGGGADTQYF	TGTGCCAGCAGTTTATTGGGCGGGGGGGCAGATACGCAGTATTTT
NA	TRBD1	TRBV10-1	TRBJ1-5	CASRVEGAAAQGNSNQPQHF	TGCGCCAGCAGGGTGGAGGGGGCGGCCGCGCAGGGTAATAGCAATCAGCCCCAGCATTTT
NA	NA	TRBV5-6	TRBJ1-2	CASSGLETIYGYTF	TGTGCCAGCAGCGGACTGGAAACAATCTATGGCTACACCTTC
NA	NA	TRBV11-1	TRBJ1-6	CASSPMVGGNSPLHF	TGTGCCAGCAGCCCTATGGTGGGGGGGAATTCACCCCTCCACTTT
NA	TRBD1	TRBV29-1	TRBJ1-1	CSASDRRNTEAFF	TGCAGCGCCTCGGACAGGCGTAACACTGAAGCTTTCTTT
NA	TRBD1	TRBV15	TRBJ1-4	CATSPDRVSEKLFF	TGTGCCACCAGCCCCGACAGGGTATCTGAAAAACTGTTTTTT
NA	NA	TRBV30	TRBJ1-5	CAWSVSGQRNQPQHF	TGTGCCTGGAGTGTATCCGGACAGAGGAATCAGCCCCAGCATTTT
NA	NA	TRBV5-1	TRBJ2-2	CASSLGTAANTGELFF	TGCGCCAGCAGCTTGGGTACAGCCGCGAACACCGGGGAGCTGTTTTTT
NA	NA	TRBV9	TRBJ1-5	CASSEGDTQPQHF	TGTGCCAGCAGCGAGGGGGACACTCAGCCCCAGCATTTT